A single T cell receptor (beta chain) is shown here with its context. This entry belongs to a study of blood T cell repertoires in COVID-19. Across the whole study: Samples taken during acute and convalescent COVID-19 were collected in the United States, Italy and Spain. T cells, B-cell-depleted T cells, or PBMCs provided the cDNA or gDNA that served as material.

TCRdb's table, derived via immunoSEQ multiplex PCR, lists solely in-frame clones and lacks some. This table holds a few hundred thousand clones, roughly nine tenths found once. Living in about two dozen US areas, the participants were between about 18 and 90 years of age. V was pared by 4 bases and J by 4 bases, with 9 bases between. Germline V gene sequence: CDR1 MDHEN, CDR2 SYDVKM. The CDR3 extends over 13 amino acids. This receptor was taken from a woman between 50 and 59 years old who had been exposed to COVID-19. The sequencing sample was made of PBMCs or T cells enriched from blood (not recorded which). The chain links TRBV28 to TRBJ2-3; D is perhaps TRBD1 (6 bases). The CDR3 DNA follows: TGTGCCAGCAGTTCTCCAGGGGCAGATACGCAGTATTTT. Residues: CASSSPGADTQYF.